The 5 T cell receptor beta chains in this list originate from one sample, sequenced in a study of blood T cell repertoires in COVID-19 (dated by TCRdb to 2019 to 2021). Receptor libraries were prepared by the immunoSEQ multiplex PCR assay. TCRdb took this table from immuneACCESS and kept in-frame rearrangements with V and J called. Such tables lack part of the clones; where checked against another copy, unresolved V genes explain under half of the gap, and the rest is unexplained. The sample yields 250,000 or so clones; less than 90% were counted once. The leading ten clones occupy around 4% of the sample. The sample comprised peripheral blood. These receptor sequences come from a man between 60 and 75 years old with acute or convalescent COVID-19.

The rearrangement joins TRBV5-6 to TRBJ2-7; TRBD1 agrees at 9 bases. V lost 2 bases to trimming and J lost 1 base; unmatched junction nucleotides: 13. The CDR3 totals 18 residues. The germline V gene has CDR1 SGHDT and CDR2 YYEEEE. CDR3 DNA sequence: TGTGCCAGCAGCTTCGGGACAGGGTTAGAAGGGGTTTCCTACGAGCAGTACTTC. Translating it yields CASSFGTGLEGVSYEQYF.

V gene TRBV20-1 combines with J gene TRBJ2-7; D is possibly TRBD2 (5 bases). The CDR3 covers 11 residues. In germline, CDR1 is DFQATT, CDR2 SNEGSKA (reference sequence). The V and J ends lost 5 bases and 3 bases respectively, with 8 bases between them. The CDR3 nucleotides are TGCAGTGCTCCGAGGGACTACGAGCAGTACTTC. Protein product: CSAPRDYEQYF.

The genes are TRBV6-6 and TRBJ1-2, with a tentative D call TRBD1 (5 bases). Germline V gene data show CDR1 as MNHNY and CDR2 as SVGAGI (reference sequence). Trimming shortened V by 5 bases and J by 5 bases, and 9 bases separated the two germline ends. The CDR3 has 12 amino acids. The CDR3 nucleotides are TGTGCCAGCAGTCCCAGGGTGTATGGCTACACCTTC. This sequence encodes CASSPRVYGYTF.

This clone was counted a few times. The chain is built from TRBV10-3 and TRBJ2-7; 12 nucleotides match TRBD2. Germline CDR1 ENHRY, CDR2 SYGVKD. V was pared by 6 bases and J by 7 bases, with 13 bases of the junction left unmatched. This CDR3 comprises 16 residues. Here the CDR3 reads CAIREGLAGKSREQYF. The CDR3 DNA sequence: TGTGCCATCAGAGAAGGACTAGCGGGGAAATCTCGGGAGCAGTACTTC.

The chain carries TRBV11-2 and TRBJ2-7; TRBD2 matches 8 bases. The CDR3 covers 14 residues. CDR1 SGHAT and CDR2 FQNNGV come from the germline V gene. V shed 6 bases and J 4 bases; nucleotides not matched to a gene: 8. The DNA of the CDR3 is TGTGCCAGCAGACCTAGCGGGCAAAGTTACGAGCAGTACTTC. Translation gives CASRPSGQSYEQYF.